A selection of T cell receptor beta chains follows, all from one sample in a study of T cells in localized non-small cell lung cancer. The assay was immunoSEQ multiplex PCR, and TCRdb's table has in-frame clones only and misses some. Found here are roughly 24,000 clones, 80% to 90% of them singletons; the top ten hold roughly 1.1%. The starting material was peripheral blood, obtained before any cancer treatment. All receptors come from a woman aged 40-70 years with stage I lung adenocarcinoma. The CDR3 runs from the conserved cysteine through the conserved F or W. Each record gives: clone size, J gene, D gene, V gene, CDR3 protein, CDR3 DNA. The D gene is left open where the match is weak. Expanded clones get a size class; other rows say once, few or many, or leave the size out.

NA | TRBJ1-2 | NA | TRBV5-1 | CASSFWGDGYTF | TGCGCCAGCAGCTTTTGGGGGGATGGCTACACCTTC
NA | TRBJ1-5 | NA | TRBV19 | CASSTVWGGSNQPQHF | TGTGCCAGTAGTACCGTGTGGGGTGGGTCCAATCAGCCCCAGCATTTT
NA | TRBJ1-2 | NA | TRBV6-1 | CASRIDGNYGYTF | TGTGCCAGCAGAATTGACGGTAACTATGGCTACACCTTC
NA | TRBJ2-3 | NA | TRBV18 | CASSPPLHDTQYF | TGTGCCAGCTCACCACCTTTACATGATACGCAGTATTTT
NA | TRBJ2-7 | TRBD2 | TRBV7-3 | CASSLTGRAEIPYEQYF | TGTGCCAGCAGCTTAACGGGGAGGGCAGAGATTCCCTACGAGCAGTACTTC
NA | TRBJ2-3 | NA | TRBV4-2 | CASSQELVETDTQYF | TGTGCCAGCAGCCAGGAATTAGTAGAAACAGATACGCAGTATTTT
NA | TRBJ2-1 | NA | TRBV29-1 | CSVEDTGGPTYNEQFF | TGCAGCGTTGAAGATACTGGGGGTCCGACCTACAATGAGCAGTTCTTC
NA | TRBJ2-7 | TRBD1 | TRBV5-6 | CASSRTDRGAEQYF | TGTGCCAGCAGCCGGACGGACAGGGGGGCCGAGCAGTACTTC
NA | TRBJ1-1 | NA | TRBV18 | CASSPLQGRGQIEAFF | TGTGCCAGCTCACCACTGCAGGGCCGGGGCCAGATTGAAGCTTTCTTT
NA | TRBJ1-4 | TRBD1 | TRBV29-1 | CSAQTGDEKLFF | TGCAGCGCCCAGACAGGGGACGAAAAACTGTTTTTT
NA | TRBJ1-1 | NA | TRBV2 | CASRTGMNTEAFF | TGTGCCAGCCGAACAGGCATGAACACTGAAGCTTTCTTT
NA | TRBJ1-1 | NA | TRBV7-6 | CASSLGPMNTEAFF | TGTGCCAGCAGCCTCGGACCGATGAACACTGAAGCTTTCTTT
NA | TRBJ2-7 | TRBD1 | TRBV7-2 | CASSLSWDRSYEQYF | TGTGCCAGCAGCTTATCGTGGGACAGATCCTACGAGCAGTACTTC
once | TRBJ2-3 | NA | TRBV6-6 | CASSYGSGPPDTQYF | TGTGCCAGCAGTTACGGGTCGGGACCCCCAGATACGCAGTATTTT
NA | TRBJ2-7 | TRBD2 | TRBV29-1 | CSAGNIGSGDEQYF | TGCAGCGCAGGTAATATAGGGAGCGGGGACGAGCAGTACTTC
NA | TRBJ2-1 | NA | TRBV5-1 | CASTSGSWYNEQFF | TGCGCCAGCACCTCAGGCAGCTGGTACAATGAGCAGTTCTTC
NA | TRBJ2-3 | NA | TRBV6-1 | CASSVGLLNTDTQYF | TGTGCCAGCAGTGTGGGACTCCTAAACACAGATACGCAGTATTTT
NA | TRBJ1-2 | NA | TRBV7-9 | CASSLGQGTNYGYTF | TGTGCCAGCAGCTTAGGGCAGGGAACTAACTATGGCTACACCTTC
NA | TRBJ2-1 | TRBD2 | TRBV9 | CASSTLGTSGAYNEQFF | TGTGCCAGCAGCACTCTGGGGACTAGCGGGGCTTACAATGAGCAGTTCTTC
NA | TRBJ1-3 | NA | TRBV6-1 | CASSGQSRLLSGNTIYF | TGTGCCAGCAGTGGTCAGAGTAGACTCCTCTCTGGAAACACCATATATTTT
NA | TRBJ2-2 | NA | TRBV14 | CASSLQGRNTGELFF | TGTGCCAGCAGCCTTCAGGGCAGGAACACCGGGGAGCTGTTTTTT
NA | TRBJ1-2 | TRBD1 | TRBV7-2 | CASSADRGLDGYTF | TGTGCCAGCAGCGCAGACAGGGGATTGGATGGCTACACCTTC
NA | TRBJ2-1 | TRBD1 | TRBV6-5 | CASRRDRGKGEQFF | TGTGCCAGCAGGAGGGACAGGGGAAAGGGTGAGCAGTTCTTC
NA | TRBJ1-4 | NA | TRBV18 | CASSPGLQSEKLFF | TGTGCCAGCTCACCGGGACTGCAAAGTGAAAAACTGTTTTTT
NA | TRBJ2-7 | TRBD2 | TRBV5-1 | CASSLAPGLANEQYF | TGCGCCAGCAGCTTGGCGCCGGGACTAGCTAACGAGCAGTACTTC
NA | TRBJ2-2 | TRBD1 | TRBV5-1 | CASSLNPPGTGENTGELFF | TGCGCCAGCAGCTTGAATCCACCCGGGACAGGAGAGAACACCGGGGAGCTGTTTTTT
NA | TRBJ1-2 | TRBD1 | TRBV4-1 | CASSQGGTGVIYGYTF | TGCGCCAGCAGCCAAGGTGGCACAGGGGTAATCTATGGCTACACCTTC
NA | TRBJ2-3 | NA | TRBV15 | CATSRDTDTQYF | TGTGCCACCAGCAGGGACACAGATACGCAGTATTTT
NA | TRBJ1-4 | NA | TRBV5-1 | CASSSRQDNEKLFF | TGCGCCAGCAGCTCGCGACAGGATAATGAAAAACTGTTTTTT
medium-sized | TRBJ2-1 | NA | TRBV7-2 | CASSLNPEGEQFF | TGTGCCAGCAGCTTAAACCCCGAAGGTGAGCAGTTCTTC
NA | TRBJ2-5 | TRBD2 | TRBV19 | CASRITSVGDWGLAQETQYF | TGTGCCAGTAGAATCACCTCCGTGGGGGATTGGGGACTAGCGCAAGAGACCCAGTACTTC
NA | TRBJ2-2 | NA | TRBV28 | CASRSLRKQTGELFF | TGTGCCAGCAGGTCATTAAGGAAGCAAACCGGGGAGCTGTTTTTT
NA | TRBJ2-7 | NA | TRBV14 | CASSRAGTGSYEQYF | TGTGCCAGCAGCCGGGCCGGGACTGGCTCCTACGAGCAGTACTTC
NA | TRBJ1-5 | NA | TRBV6-6 | CASSYPTNQGSQPQHF | TGTGCCAGCAGTTACCCCACAAACCAGGGGAGTCAGCCCCAGCATTTT
once | TRBJ1-5 | NA | TRBV6-1 | CASRQINSNQPQHF | TGTGCCAGCAGACAGATTAATAGCAATCAGCCCCAGCATTTT
NA | TRBJ2-1 | TRBD2 | TRBV6-6 | CASSYSIGGSYNEQFF | TGTGCCAGCAGTTACTCGATCGGGGGGTCCTACAATGAGCAGTTCTTC
NA | TRBJ2-6 | NA | TRBV19 | CASSIGLGTGANVLTF | TGTGCCAGTAGTATAGGTCTGGGAACTGGGGCCAACGTCCTGACTTTC
NA | TRBJ1-4 | NA | TRBV4-3 | CASSQDLATTNEKLFF | TGCGCCAGCAGCCAAGATTTGGCGACAACTAATGAAAAACTGTTTTTT
NA | TRBJ1-5 | NA | TRBV28 | CASSPIVSWQPQHF | TGTGCCAGCAGCCCGATTGTTTCGTGGCAGCCCCAGCATTTT
NA | TRBJ1-5 | NA | TRBV6-1 | CASAWAQGQDQPQHF | TGTGCCAGCGCCTGGGCCCAAGGGCAGGATCAGCCCCAGCATTTT
medium-sized | TRBJ2-7 | NA | TRBV14 | CASSQALYEQYF | TGTGCCAGCAGCCAGGCGCTCTACGAGCAGTACTTC
few | TRBJ1-1 | TRBD1 | TRBV28 | CASSQPGGRVEAFF | TGTGCCAGCAGCCAACCAGGGGGCAGGGTTGAAGCTTTCTTT